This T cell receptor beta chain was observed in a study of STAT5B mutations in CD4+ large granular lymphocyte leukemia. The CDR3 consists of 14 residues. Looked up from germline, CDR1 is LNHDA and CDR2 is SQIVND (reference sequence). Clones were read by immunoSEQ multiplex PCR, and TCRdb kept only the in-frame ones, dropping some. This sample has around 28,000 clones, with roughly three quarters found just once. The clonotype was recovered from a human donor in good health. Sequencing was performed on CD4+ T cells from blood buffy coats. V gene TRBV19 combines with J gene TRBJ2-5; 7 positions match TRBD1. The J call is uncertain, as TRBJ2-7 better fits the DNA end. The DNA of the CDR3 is TGTGCCAGTAGTATCGAGGGGGCGGGCTACGAGCAGTACTTC. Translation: CASSIEGAGYEQYF.